The 30 T cell receptor beta chains listed next were all sequenced from one sample in a study of blood T cell repertoires in COVID-19 (dated by TCRdb to the early 2020s). The library was built by means of the immunoSEQ multiplex PCR assay. Imported from immuneACCESS, the table was reduced by TCRdb to in-frame sequences with V and J called. These copies leave out some clones; in studies compared against another copy, an unresolved V gene accounts for under half, and the cause of the remainder is not known. Present in this sample are under 150,000 clones, 85% of which were seen just once. The ten largest clonotypes hold roughly 5% of the sample. Source material: peripheral blood. Every receptor here comes from a woman in her sixties with COVID-19, enrolled during active disease.

The chain employs TRBV9 and TRBJ1-3; TRBD1 agrees at 9 bases. CDR1 is SGDLS and CDR2 is YYNGEE in the germline V gene. There are 15 residues in the CDR3. J lost 6 bases, V lost 2 bases, and 6 bases had no gene match. The CDR3 loop is CASSVGQGTENTIYF. The CDR3, as DNA: TGTGCCAGCAGCGTCGGACAGGGGACGGAAAACACCATATATTTT. Complete variable domain (other parts from reference TRBV9 and TRBJ1-3): DSGVTQTPKHLITATGQRVTLRCSPRSGDLSVYWYQQSLDQGLQFLIQYYNGEERAKGNILERFSAQQFPDLHSELNLSSLELGDSALYFCASSVGQGTENTIYFGEGSWLTVV.

The chain links TRBV23-1 to TRBJ2-5; TRBD1 might be the D (6 bases). TRBV23-1 is classed as an ORF, of uncertain function. The CDR3 is 16 amino acids. Trimming pared 3 bases from V and 2 bases from J, leaving 16 bases between. The DNA of the CDR3 is TGCGCCAGCAGTCATTCGCGACAGGTACCTCAAGAGACCCAGTACTTC. Its protein product is CASSHSRQVPQETQYF.

This clone was picked up one time. The V call is TRBV14, the J call TRBJ2-3; 9 bases match TRBD2. V was clipped by 6 bases and J by 1 base; unmatched bases: 17. The CDR3 spans 19 residues. Germline assignment: CDR1 SGHDN and CDR2 FVKESK. This CDR3 reads CASSSWDIAGAAGTDTQYF. CDR3 in DNA: TGTGCCAGCAGTTCCTGGGATATAGCGGGGGCCGCGGGCACAGATACGCAGTATTTT.

The CDR3 spells CASSQDLAGGREQETQYF. In nucleotides, the CDR3 is TGTGCCAGCAGCCAAGATTTAGCGGGGGGCCGGGAGCAAGAGACCCAGTACTTC. V and J are TRBV4-2 and TRBJ2-5, with 10 positions matching TRBD2. The V segment lost 0 bases and the J segment 2 bases; nucleotides outside the gene matches: 9. CDR1 LGHNA and CDR2 YNFKEQ come from the germline V gene. This CDR3 region has 18 residues.

The table lists this clone with a count of one. The V call is TRBV4-3, the J call TRBJ1-2; 9 bases map to TRBD1. Trimming removed 4 bases from V and 5 bases from J; junction bases left unmatched: 11. Germline V gene data show CDR1 as LGHNA and CDR2 as YSLEER. The CDR3 contains 16 residues. The CDR3 loop reads CASSPGTGNEGYGYTF. In DNA, the CDR3 is TGCGCCAGCAGCCCTGGGACAGGGAACGAAGGATATGGCTACACCTTC.

This clone was recorded a few times. This rearrangement joins TRBV7-8 to TRBJ2-7, with TRBD2 identical over 10 bases. CDR3 length equals 17 residues. The V and J ends lost 4 bases and 3 bases, in that order; junction bases with no gene match: 12. Germline loops: CDR1 SGHVS, CDR2 FQNEAQ. The CDR3 loop reads CASSSIRLAGALYEQYF. CDR3 bases: TGTGCCAGCAGCTCCATCCGGCTAGCGGGGGCCCTCTACGAGCAGTACTTC.

The J gene is TRBJ1-3, the V gene TRBV5-1, with D tentatively TRBD1 (5 bases). Trimming stripped 4 bases from V and 0 bases from J, with 11 bases between. CDR3 size: 15 residues. Germline values: CDR1 SGHRS, CDR2 YFSETQ. This CDR3 is CASSPGGYSGNTIYF. The DNA of the CDR3 is TGCGCCAGCAGCCCGGGGGGGTACTCTGGAAACACCATATATTTT.

In its sample, this clone was seen once. The genes are TRBV5-6 and TRBJ1-2, with 9 bases that match TRBD1. Losses at the gene ends were 6 bases for V and 6 bases for J; bases not matched to a gene: 12. Per the germline V gene, CDR1 is SGHDT and CDR2 is YYEEEE. The CDR3 spans 15 residues. As DNA, the CDR3 is TGTGCCAGCACCCTATCCGAATGGACAGGGGATGGCTACACCTTC. Translation gives CASTLSEWTGDGYTF.

The genes are TRBV5-4 and TRBJ2-2, with D possibly being TRBD1 (6 bases). The germline gives CDR1 SGHNT, CDR2 YYREEE (reference sequence). Trimming took off 4 bases at V and 6 bases at J, with 13 bases between the two ends. The CDR3 length is 14 residues. CDR3 in amino acids: CASSPDSRAGELFF. The DNA of the CDR3 is TGTGCCAGCAGCCCGGACAGTCGGGCCGGGGAGCTGTTTTTT.

The chain has TRBV9 and TRBJ1-5; D remains unclear. V lost 3 bases to trimming and J lost 2 bases, with 12 bases between them. Germline-derived CDR1 and CDR2 are SGDLS and YYNGEE. The length of the CDR3 is 15 residues. The chain's CDR3 is CASSESAGGNQPQHF. CDR3 DNA: TGTGCCAGCAGCGAAAGCGCGGGTGGCAATCAGCCCCAGCATTTT.

The CDR3 DNA reads TGCGCCAGCAGCCAAGAGCTACTAGACTCCTACAATGAGCAGTTCTTC. Its translation is CASSQELLDSYNEQFF. V gene TRBV4-1 combines with J gene TRBJ2-1; the D gene is possibly TRBD2 (5 bases). Germline V gene lookup returns CDR1 MGHRA and CDR2 YSYEKL. CDR3 length equals 16 residues. The V and J ends lost 0 bases and 0 bases respectively, with 9 bases between them.

The V call is TRBV18, the J call TRBJ1-1, with TRBD1 matching 8 bases. Germline V gene sequence: CDR1 KGHSH, CDR2 LQKENI. CDR3 length: 18 residues. Trimming at V came to 3 bases and at J to 0 bases, leaving 12 bases not matched to a gene. This CDR3 is CASSPGLRGTGMNTEAFF. The CDR3 DNA sequence: TGTGCCAGCTCACCGGGGTTGAGGGGGACAGGTATGAACACTGAAGCTTTCTTT.

The chain joins TRBV6-6 to TRBJ1-2; 9 positions match TRBD1. The CDR3 covers 14 residues. After removal of 4 bases from V and 5 bases from J, the junction contained 5 bases not matched to a gene. Looked up from germline, CDR1 is MNHNY and CDR2 is SVGAGI (reference sequence). CDR3 sequence reads: CASSSTGGKYGYTF. For the CDR3, the DNA is TGTGCCAGCAGTTCTACAGGGGGCAAGTATGGCTACACCTTC.

This chain connects TRBV5-1 to TRBJ2-2; D not certain. Germline V lookup: CDR1 SGHRS, CDR2 YFSETQ. V was cut by 5 bases and J by 4 bases, with 6 bases left in between. The length of the CDR3 is 12 residues. The CDR3 DNA follows: TGCGCCAGCAGAAGGAGCACCGGGGAGCTGTTTTTT. Its translation: CASRRSTGELFF.

The V and J genes are TRBV6-5 and TRBJ2-2; 7 nucleotides line up with TRBD2. The germline V gene encodes CDR1 MNHEY and CDR2 SVGAGI. This CDR3 spans 14 amino acids. V shed 4 bases, J shed 4 bases, and the junction held 3 bases outside the gene matches. The CDR3 region is CASSWEGSTGELFF. In nucleotides, the CDR3 is TGTGCCAGCAGTTGGGAGGGGAGCACCGGGGAGCTGTTTTTT.

The J gene is TRBJ1-2, the V gene TRBV12-3 or TRBV12-4, with TRBD1 matching 7 bases. The length of the CDR3 is 13 residues. V was clipped by 5 bases and J by 2 bases; unmatched bases: 2. The CDR3 nucleotides are TGTGCCAGCAGTGTCAGGGGGAACTATGGCTACACCTTC. It specifies CASSVRGNYGYTF.

The J gene is TRBJ1-4, the V gene TRBV7-6, with 8 nucleotides matching TRBD1. Trimming took 6 bases from V and 3 from J; bases not matched to a gene: 6. There are 15 residues in the CDR3. Germline CDR1 reads SGHVS; CDR2 reads FNYEAQ. CDR3 coding DNA: TGTGCCAGCAGTTTGGACAGGGTGTCTAATGAAAAACTGTTTTTT. Translated: CASSLDRVSNEKLFF.

The gene calls are TRBV30 and TRBJ2-5; possibly TRBD1 for D (6 bases). This CDR3 has 16 residues. Per germline, CDR1 GTSNPN and CDR2 SVGIG (reference sequence). Between the trimmed V and J ends, which lost 5 bases and 0 bases, there was a span of 19 bases. CDR3 residues: CAWVSWGRADQETQYF. Here the CDR3 DNA reads TGTGCCTGGGTCTCATGGGGGCGGGCGGACCAAGAGACCCAGTACTTC.

In this sample, this clone turned up a few times. The V gene is TRBV6-4, the J gene TRBJ1-1, with D possibly being TRBD1 (6 bases). Trimming removed 8 bases from V and 1 base from J, with 11 bases in between. Germline values: CDR1 MRHNA, CDR2 SNTAGT. CDR3 length: 13 residues. The CDR3 spells CASRGQPNTEAFF. As DNA, the CDR3 is TGTGCCAGCCGTGGACAGCCGAACACTGAAGCTTTCTTT.

The gene calls are TRBV19 and TRBJ2-5, with 9 bases aligning to TRBD2. The CDR3 is 16 amino acids. Germline-derived CDR1 and CDR2 are LNHDA and SQIVND (reference sequence). Trimming removed 7 bases from V and 5 bases from J; junction bases left unmatched: 14. CDR3 in DNA: TGTGCCAGTAACAGTTTGTCTAGCGGGACGTGGGAGACCCAGTACTTC. Translating gives CASNSLSSGTWETQYF.

In this sample, this clone turned up once. The V gene is TRBV5-1, the J gene TRBJ2-7; 10 bases match TRBD2. With V trimmed by 5 bases and J by 3 bases, 8 bases remained unmatched. Germline loops: CDR1 SGHRS, CDR2 YFSETQ. CDR3 size: 15 residues. The CDR3 DNA follows: TGCGCCAGCAGGTACGCCACTAGCGGGGACTACGAGCAGTACTTC. Residues: CASRYATSGDYEQYF.

This chain joins TRBV15 and TRBJ1-2; 7 bases agree with TRBD1. There are 14 residues in the CDR3. Unmatched junction bases numbered 6, after V lost 3 bases and J lost 5 bases. In germline, CDR1 is LNHNV, CDR2 YYDKDF (reference sequence). The CDR3 is CATSRGDRNYGYTF. The CDR3 coding sequence is TGTGCCACCAGCAGGGGGGACAGAAATTATGGCTACACCTTC.

V usage is TRBV4-1 and J usage is TRBJ1-2; D is ambiguous. Trimming shortened V by 4 bases and J by 4 bases, and 16 bases separated the two germline ends. CDR3 length: 15 residues. Germline lookup yields CDR1 MGHRA and CDR2 YSYEKL. The CDR3: CASSPQVLGLYGYTF. CDR3 nucleotides: TGCGCCAGCAGCCCACAAGTACTAGGCCTCTATGGCTACACCTTC.

This rearrangement joins TRBV27 to TRBJ1-1; TRBD1 agrees at 8 bases. This CDR3 region has 14 residues. J lost 8 bases, V lost 1 base, and 6 bases had no gene match. From germline, CDR1 is MNHEY and CDR2 SMNVEV (reference sequence). CDR3 protein: CASSLLQGVREAFF. CDR3 coding DNA: TGTGCCAGCAGTTTATTACAGGGGGTTCGGGAAGCTTTCTTT.

The CDR3 sequence: CASSKSPRGVGQPQHF. CDR3 sequence (DNA): TGTGCCAGCAGTAAGTCCCCCAGGGGGGTCGGTCAGCCCCAGCATTTT. The chain recombines TRBV2 with TRBJ1-5; 7 bases align to TRBD1. J gave up 6 bases and V 5 bases, and 13 bases lay outside the gene matches. CDR1 is SNHLY, CDR2 FYNNEI, per germline. This CDR3 contains 16 residues.

The chain recombines TRBV4-1 with TRBJ2-5; possible D gene TRBD1, 6 bases. This CDR3 is 15 amino acids long. Germline V gene data show CDR1 as MGHRA and CDR2 as YSYEKL. Trimming pared 0 bases from V and 4 bases from J, leaving 12 bases between. CDR3 amino acids: CASSQDYGTRETQYF. For the CDR3, the DNA is TGCGCCAGCAGCCAAGATTATGGGACAAGAGAGACCCAGTACTTC.

The rearrangement uses TRBV11-1 and TRBJ2-1; TRBD1 is a possible D gene (5 bases). CDR1 SGHAT and CDR2 FQDESV come from the germline V gene (reference sequence). The CDR3 spans 15 residues. Trimming removed 4 bases from V and 9 bases from J, with 19 bases in between. The chain's CDR3 is CASSSSFDSRSEQFF. CDR3 DNA sequence: TGTGCCAGCAGCTCCTCCTTCGACAGCAGGAGTGAGCAGTTCTTC. The entire variable domain, with the rest obtained from reference TRBV11-1 and TRBJ2-1, is as follows: EAEVAQSPRYKITEKSQAVAFWCDPISGHATLYWYRQILGQGPELLVQFQDESVVDDSQLPKDRFSAERLKGVDSTLKIQPAELGDSAMYLCASSSSFDSRSEQFFGPGTRLTVL.

CDR3 coding DNA: TGCGCCAGCATTGGGACTAGCTACAATGAGCAGTTCTTC. Amino acids: CASIGTSYNEQFF. The rearrangement uses TRBV10-2 and TRBJ2-1; 8 nucleotides align to TRBD2. With 7 bases clipped from V and 3 bases from J, the junction kept 2 bases outside the gene matches. The CDR3 is made up of 13 amino acids. Germline lookup yields CDR1 WSHSY and CDR2 SAAADI.

The chain employs TRBV18 and TRBJ1-1; 8 bases match TRBD1. V dropped 2 bases and J dropped 5; count of bases not matched to a gene: 7. The CDR3 runs to 15 residues. In germline, CDR1 is KGHSH, CDR2 LQKENI. The CDR3 DNA reads TGTGCCAGCTCACCAGCTTGGACAGGGAAGACTGAAGCTTTCTTT. Encoded protein: CASSPAWTGKTEAFF.

The chain couples TRBV18 to TRBJ2-1; 11 bases agree with TRBD2. The germline CDR1 and CDR2 sequences are KGHSH and LQKENI. This CDR3 spans 16 amino acids. V was clipped by 2 bases and J by 7 bases; unmatched bases: 7. CDR3 coding DNA: TGTGCCAGCTCACCAGCTACTAGCGGGGGAGGGAATGAGCAGTTCTTC. It specifies CASSPATSGGGNEQFF.